This TCR beta chain was sequenced during a study of shared clonotypes between healthy human individuals. Study details: Every donor yielded three CD4 naive, three CD4 memory, two CD8 naive and one CD8 memory plate.

Germline loops: CDR1 SNHLY, CDR2 FYNNEI. Trimming took 6 bases from V and 9 from J, leaving 12 bases between them. The CDR3 has 12 residues. Sequencing was performed with immunoSEQ multiplex PCR; in TCRdb, only in-frame clones are kept and a portion is missing. The profile shows hundreds of thousands of clones, about 96% of them singletons. The TCR was taken from a woman younger than 45 in good health. The chain couples TRBV2 to TRBJ2-4; weak D call: TRBD2 (5 bases). The sequencing sample was made of naive CD4+ T cells sorted from blood. Subset denoted: CD45RA+ positively selected. CDR3 region: CASRWGGGIQYF. CDR3 nucleotide sequence: TGTGCCAGCAGGTGGGGTGGAGGCATTCAGTACTTC.